These 27 T cell receptor beta chains share one sample of origin, sequenced in a study of shared clonotypes between healthy human individuals. Only in-frame clones appear in the TCRdb table, and some are missing; sequencing was by immunoSEQ multiplex PCR. Of some 980,000 clones listed, around 80% are singletons. The specimen sequenced was memory CD4+ T cells sorted from blood. Subset reported: CD45RA-negative fraction. The receptors shown here come from a man younger than 35 in good health.

The chain joins TRBV6-1 to TRBJ2-1; 7 bases align to TRBD2. J gave up 4 bases and V 4 bases, and 7 bases lay outside the gene matches. The CDR3 covers 15 residues. CDR1 is MNHNS and CDR2 is SASEGT in the germline V gene. The CDR3 spells CASSVRTRLYNEQFF. CDR3 in DNA: TGTGCCAGCAGTGTTAGGACTAGACTATACAATGAGCAGTTCTTC.

In its sample, this clone was seen once. The CDR3 DNA sequence: TGTGCCAGCAGAGGGAGCGGGGGGGCCGGGCAGTACTTC. Translating gives CASRGSGGAGQYF. The chain carries TRBV27 and TRBJ2-7, with TRBD2 matching over 10 bases. The germline V gene encodes CDR1 MNHEY and CDR2 SMNVEV (reference sequence). V shed 6 bases and J 9 bases; nucleotides not matched to a gene: 8. The CDR3 is 13 residues long.

The chain joins TRBV9 to TRBJ1-2, with TRBD1 as a possible D gene (5 bases). V gave up 4 bases and J gave up 4 bases, with 17 bases separating them. The CDR3 covers 15 residues. CDR1 and CDR2 from the germline V gene are SGDLS and YYNGEE. The CDR3 is CASSPTTAGGYGYTF. The CDR3, as DNA: TGTGCCAGCAGCCCTACCACTGCGGGGGGCTATGGCTACACCTTC.

The chain recombines TRBV5-1 with TRBJ2-3; D may be TRBD2 (7 bases). The CDR3 runs to 13 residues. Germline lookup yields CDR1 SGHRS and CDR2 YFSETQ. V lost 9 bases and J 3 bases, leaving 14 bases between the germline ends. The CDR3 nucleotides read TGCGCCACCGCGCGGGGGCAGACAGATACGCAGTATTTT. This sequence encodes CATARGQTDTQYF.

This clone was found once. The CDR3 nucleotides read TGTGCCAGTAGTATTAAGGCGGGGTCAGATACGCAGTATTTT. Protein: CASSIKAGSDTQYF. This rearrangement joins TRBV19 to TRBJ2-3, with D perhaps TRBD2 (6 bases). Per germline, CDR1 LNHDA and CDR2 SQIVND (reference sequence). The germline V and J ends were trimmed by 3 bases and 4 bases, with 11 bases remaining between them. CDR3 length equals 14 residues. The full variable domain, in which reference TRBV19 and TRBJ2-3 provide the parts outside the CDR3, is DGGITQSPKYLFRKEGQNVTLSCEQNLNHDAMYWYRQDPGQGLRLIYYSQIVNDFQKGDIAEGYSVSREKKESFPLTVTSAQKNPTAFYLCASSIKAGSDTQYFGPGTRLTVL.

The chain carries TRBV5-6 and TRBJ1-1; 9 bases align to TRBD1. Losses at the gene ends were 2 bases for V and 3 bases for J; bases not matched to a gene: 8. This CDR3 is 16 amino acids long. Germline-derived CDR1 and CDR2 are SGHDT and YYEEEE. The CDR3 bases are TGTGCCAGCAGCTTATTTACAGGGGGCAAGGACACTGAAGCTTTCTTT. It translates to CASSLFTGGKDTEAFF. Looking up the rest from reference TRBV5-6 and TRBJ1-1 gives the full variable domain: DAGVTQSPTHLIKTRGQQVTLRCSPKSGHDTVSWYQQALGQGPQFIFQYYEEEERQRGNFPDRFSGHQFPNYSSELNVNALLLGDSALYLCASSLFTGGKDTEAFFGQGTRLTVV.

This chain joins TRBV13 and TRBJ2-2; TRBD2 aligns across 12 bases. Germline V CDR1 and CDR2: PRHDT, FYEKMQ (reference sequence). The CDR3 runs 15 residues. The ends lost 3 bases at V and 9 bases at J; junction bases unmatched: 5. As DNA, the CDR3 is TGTGCCAGCAGCTTGACTAGCGGGGGCTCCAGGGAGCTGTTTTTT. This sequence encodes CASSLTSGGSRELFF.

In this sample, this clone turned up a few times. The chain joins TRBV28 to TRBJ1-1; 9 bases agree with TRBD1. Trimming at V came to 6 bases and at J to 6 bases, leaving 11 bases not matched to a gene. CDR3 length: 15 amino acids. In germline, CDR1 is MDHEN, CDR2 SYDVKM. CDR3 residues: CASSPMDRGSSEAFF. The CDR3 nucleotides are TGTGCCAGCAGCCCTATGGACAGGGGTTCGTCTGAAGCTTTCTTT.

This clone has a single count. The chain employs TRBV5-1 and TRBJ1-4; 7 nucleotides match TRBD1. This CDR3 region has 15 residues. Losses at the gene ends were 3 bases for V and 2 bases for J; bases not matched to a gene: 4. Germline-derived CDR1 and CDR2 are SGHRS and YFSETQ. CDR3 nucleotide sequence: TGCGCCAGCAGCTCCTCAGGGGGGACTAATGAAAAACTGTTTTTT. This sequence encodes CASSSSGGTNEKLFF.

In its sample, this clone was seen once. This rearrangement joins TRBV6-5 to TRBJ1-3, with no clear D. Trimming stripped 6 bases from V and 0 bases from J, with 12 bases between. Looked up from germline, CDR1 is MNHEY and CDR2 is SVGAGI. The CDR3 consists of 15 residues. Written as DNA, the CDR3 is TGTGCCAGCAGGAGTAGTGGGCGCTCTGGAAACACCATATATTTT. Its protein is CASRSSGRSGNTIYF.

This clone was seen only a few times. J is TRBJ2-7 and V is TRBV6-5, with TRBD1 matching 7 bases. CDR3 length equals 16 residues. The trim removed 2 bases at V and 3 bases at J, leaving 10 bases unmatched. The germline V gene has CDR1 MNHEY and CDR2 SVGAGI. The CDR3, as DNA: TGTGCCAGCAGTTACCGGATGCCCGGACAGGTCTACGAGCAGTACTTC. It codes for CASSYRMPGQVYEQYF.

This clone was recorded a few times. The chain recombines TRBV30 with TRBJ1-2; 8 bases are shared with TRBD1. The CDR3 length is 13 residues. Trimming cost V 1 base and J 4 bases; bases outside gene matches: 2. The germline V gene has CDR1 GTSNPN and CDR2 SVGIG (reference sequence). CDR3 DNA sequence: TGTGCCTGGAGTGGGACAGGGCCCTATGGCTACACCTTC. It yields the protein CAWSGTGPYGYTF.

The J gene is TRBJ2-4, the V gene TRBV9, with D possibly matching TRBD2 (6 bases). Germline V lookup: CDR1 SGDLS, CDR2 YYNGEE. The CDR3 spans 19 residues. V lost 5 bases, J lost 3 bases, and 27 bases lay in between. CDR3 protein: CASSPQYLRGLMGKNIQYF. CDR3 DNA: TGTGCCAGCAGTCCGCAATATCTTCGGGGGTTAATGGGCAAAAACATTCAGTACTTC.

V and J are TRBV5-4 and TRBJ1-2; D gene ambiguous. From germline, CDR1 is SGHNT and CDR2 YYREEE (reference sequence). This CDR3 region has 13 residues. V shed 7 bases and J shed 0 bases, with 10 bases lying between them. CDR3: CASQPGANYGYTF. The CDR3 DNA reads as TGTGCCAGCCAGCCCGGGGCTAACTATGGCTACACCTTC.

The V call is TRBV6-5, the J call TRBJ2-2; D is undetermined. V lost 6 bases and J 4 bases, leaving 9 bases between the germline ends. Germline CDR1 reads MNHEY; CDR2 reads SVGAGI. The CDR3 has 13 residues. The CDR3 is CASRPRITGELFF. The CDR3 DNA sequence: TGTGCCAGCAGGCCCCGAATCACCGGGGAGCTGTTTTTT.

The table lists this clone with a count of one. This rearrangement joins TRBV25-1 to TRBJ2-7; 9 bases agree with TRBD1. V shed 4 bases and J 6 bases; nucleotides not matched to a gene: 4. The germline V gene has CDR1 MGHDK and CDR2 SYGVNS. CDR3 length: 13 amino acids. Written as DNA, the CDR3 is TGTGCCAGCAGTGCGGACAGGGGAGGCGAGCAGTACTTC. Amino acid sequence: CASSADRGGEQYF.

A few counts support this clone. The chain employs TRBV30 and TRBJ2-3; D is perhaps TRBD1 or TRBD2 (6 bases each). This CDR3 is 14 amino acids long. V dropped 2 bases and J dropped 2 bases, with 11 bases sitting between them. Germline lookup yields CDR1 GTSNPN and CDR2 SVGIG (reference sequence). CDR3 region: CAWSTGANTDTQYF. CDR3 nucleotide sequence: TGTGCCTGGAGTACGGGGGCGAACACAGATACGCAGTATTTT.

The chain combines TRBV11-2 with TRBJ1-5; possible D gene TRBD1, 5 bases. The CDR3 loop spans 16 amino acids. V was clipped by 11 bases and J by 0 bases, with 20 bases between them. The germline CDR1 and CDR2 sequences are SGHAT and FQNNGV. The CDR3: CAGAGPPPNSNQPQHF. DNA of the CDR3: TGTGCCGGAGCAGGGCCCCCGCCTAATAGCAATCAGCCCCAGCATTTT.

This clone was counted only a few times. The chain carries TRBV21-1 and TRBJ2-3; TRBD1 reflects the table's D call only, with no check against the DNA. TRBV21-1 corresponds to a pseudogene. The CDR3 has 16 amino acids. The CDR3 here is CASSKRSTGGTDTQYF. CDR3 sequence (DNA): TGTGCCAGCAGCAAAAGGTCGACAGGGGGCACAGATACGCAGTATTTT.

The chain couples TRBV5-1 to TRBJ1-1; weak D call: TRBD1 (6 bases). The V end was cut by 1 base, the J end by 1 base, with 14 bases between. Germline V gene data show CDR1 as SGHRS and CDR2 as YFSETQ. CDR3 length: 16 amino acids. The CDR3 DNA follows: TGCGCCAGCAGCTTGATAGGGGGGCGCGGGAACACTGAAGCTTTCTTT. Translating gives CASSLIGGRGNTEAFF.

Only a few counts were recorded for this clone. CDR3 bases: TGTGCCAGCAGCCAATCTCCAGGTCGCTCACCCCTCCACTTT. Protein product: CASSQSPGRSPLHF. V usage is TRBV16 and J usage is TRBJ1-6; no clear D. V lost 0 bases, J lost 10 bases, and 10 bases lay in between. The CDR3 runs to 14 residues. Per germline, CDR1 KGHSY and CDR2 FQNENV.

This rearrangement joins TRBV28 to TRBJ2-7; D is uncertain. Trimming took 6 bases from V and 3 from J, leaving 12 bases between them. The CDR3 is made up of 13 amino acids. CDR1 and CDR2 (germline): MDHEN, SYDVKM. CDR3 in DNA: TGTGCCAGCAGCCCTGGACCCCACTACGAGCAGTACTTC. It encodes CASSPGPHYEQYF.

The gene calls are TRBV6-1 and TRBJ1-1; TRBD1 matches 7 bases. V dropped 2 bases and J dropped 1; count of bases not matched to a gene: 4. The germline gives CDR1 MNHNS, CDR2 SASEGT. The CDR3 runs to 15 residues. This CDR3 is CASSERGLGNTEAFF. The CDR3 DNA follows: TGTGCCAGCAGTGAAAGGGGGCTTGGGAACACTGAAGCTTTCTTT.

The J gene is TRBJ1-2, the V gene TRBV19; maybe TRBD1 (5 bases). The germline gives CDR1 LNHDA, CDR2 SQIVND (reference sequence). This CDR3 is 13 amino acids long. V was trimmed by 1 base and J by 4 bases, leaving 7 bases between them. The CDR3 DNA reads TGTGCCAGTAGTATAGCAGGGTCCTATGGCTACACCTTC. Amino acids: CASSIAGSYGYTF.

The table lists this clone with many counts. The chain carries TRBV10-3 and TRBJ2-7, with 14 bases lining up with TRBD2. CDR1 ENHRY and CDR2 SYGVKD come from the germline V gene. Losses at the gene ends were 10 bases for V and 0 bases for J; bases not matched to a gene: 8. This CDR3 has 16 amino acids. The CDR3 protein is CATGLAGETSSYEQYF. In DNA form, the CDR3 reads TGTGCCACGGGACTAGCGGGGGAGACAAGCTCCTACGAGCAGTACTTC.

V usage is TRBV5-1 and J usage is TRBJ1-1; unclear D gene. The ends were cut back, 4 bases at V and 1 base at J, with 11 bases in the middle. In germline, CDR1 is SGHRS, CDR2 YFSETQ. This CDR3 contains 14 residues. The CDR3 region is CASSGGLANTEAFF. The CDR3 region has the DNA TGCGCCAGCAGCGGCGGACTGGCGAACACTGAAGCTTTCTTT. The entire variable domain, with the rest obtained from reference TRBV5-1 and TRBJ1-1, is as follows: KAGVTQTPRYLIKTRGQQVTLSCSPISGHRSVSWYQQTPGQGLQFLFEYFSETQRNKGNFPGRFSGRQFSNSRSEMNVSTLELGDSALYLCASSGGLANTEAFFGQGTRLTVV.

This CDR3 reads CASSPTDTYGYTF. DNA of the CDR3: TGTGCCAGCAGCCCAACAGATACCTATGGCTACACCTTC. The V call is TRBV7-9, the J call TRBJ1-2; D remains unclear. The CDR3 covers 13 residues. Germline loops: CDR1 SEHNR, CDR2 FQNEAQ (reference sequence). V was cut by 5 bases and J by 4 bases, with 11 bases left in between.